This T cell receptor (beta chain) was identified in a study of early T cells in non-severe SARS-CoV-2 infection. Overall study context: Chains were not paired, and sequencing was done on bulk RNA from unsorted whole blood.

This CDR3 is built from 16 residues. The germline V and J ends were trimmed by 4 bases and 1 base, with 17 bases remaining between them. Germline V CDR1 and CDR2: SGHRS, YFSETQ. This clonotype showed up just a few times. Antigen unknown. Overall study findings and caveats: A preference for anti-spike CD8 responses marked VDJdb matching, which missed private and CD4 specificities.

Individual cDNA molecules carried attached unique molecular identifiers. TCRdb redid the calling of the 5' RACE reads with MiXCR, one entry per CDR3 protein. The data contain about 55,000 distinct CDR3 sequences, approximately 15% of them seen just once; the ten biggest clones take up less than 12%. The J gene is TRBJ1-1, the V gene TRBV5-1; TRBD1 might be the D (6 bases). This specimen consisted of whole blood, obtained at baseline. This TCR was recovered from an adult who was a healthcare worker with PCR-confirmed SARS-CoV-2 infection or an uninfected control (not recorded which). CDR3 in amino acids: CASSPRAGTRNTEAFF. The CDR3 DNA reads TGCGCCAGCAGCCCCCGAGCCGGGACAAGGAACACTGAAGCTTTCTTT.